One and the same sample provided the 15 T cell receptor beta chains below, sequenced in a study of tumor and adjacent non-tumor tissue in lung cancer. TCRbeta libraries were built with three rounds of nested PCR, modified from ARM-PCR. TCRdb re-called the multiplex PCR reads through MiXCR, storing one row per CDR3 protein. The sample records fewer than 100,000 distinct CDR3 sequences, approximately 72% being singletons. RNA was extracted from bulk tissue without any cell sorting. Material: lung tumor tissue. The receptors here all came from a woman in her thirties or forties with non-small cell lung cancer.

At least ten counts were recorded for this clonotype. The chain recombines TRBV5-4 with TRBJ1-6, with D hard to call. CDR1 and CDR2 from the germline V gene are SGHNT and YYREEE (reference sequence). V was pared by 4 bases and J by 10 bases, with 12 bases between. The CDR3 is 13 amino acids. This CDR3 reads CASSERRFSPLHF. CDR3 DNA: TGTGCCAGCAGCGAAAGGAGGTTCTCACCCCTCCACTTT.

This clonotype was recorded a few times. The junction and the germline gene differ at one end; a read error may be behind it. The V gene is TRBV5-6, the J gene TRBJ2-1, with no clear D. Germline lookup yields CDR1 SGHDT and CDR2 YYEEEE. The CDR3 loop spans 13 amino acids. This chain's CDR3 is CASILVGRDEQFF. CDR3 coding DNA: TGTGCCAGCATCTTGGTCGGTAGAGATGAGCAGTTCTTC.

As to this clonotype: This sequence may be a read error, since a much larger clone differs from it by one base. The chain is built from TRBV28 and TRBJ2-7, with D possibly TRBD1 on 7 matching bases. Germline CDR1 MDHEN, CDR2 SYDVKM. CDR3 length equals 14 residues. In DNA, the CDR3 is TGTGCCAACAGTTTCGCGGGACAGCGGAACGAGCAGTACTTC. This sequence encodes CANSFAGQRNEQYF.

Of note for this clonotype: Relative to the germline gene, one junction end is altered; a read error may explain this. The rearrangement links TRBV30 to TRBJ2-7; D may correspond to TRBD1 or TRBD2 (5 bases each). The germline V gene has CDR1 GTSNPN and CDR2 SVGIG (reference sequence). CDR3 length equals 19 residues. The chain's CDR3 is CAWSVQGGSRGSWSYEHYF. The CDR3 DNA sequence: TGTGCCTGGAGTGTACAAGGTGGAAGTCGGGGCTCGTGGTCCTACGAGCATTACTTC. Looking up the rest from reference TRBV30 and TRBJ2-7 gives the full variable domain: SQTIHQWPATLVQPVGSPLSLECTVEGTSNPNLYWYRQAAGRGLQLLFYSVGIGQISSEVPQNLSASRPQDRQFILSSKKLLLSDSGFYLCAWSVQGGSRGSWSYEHYFGPGTRLTVT.

Comments on this clonotype: The CDR3 does not end in the conserved phenylalanine or tryptophan, so this is likely a read error. This chain links TRBV10-1 with TRBJ2-5; possible D gene TRBD1, 6 bases. The CDR3 loop spans 16 amino acids. Germline V gene sequence: CDR1 WNHNN, CDR2 SYGVQD (reference sequence). V shed 2 bases and J shed 5 bases, with 18 bases lying between them. The CDR3 region is CASSEPSWGTKETQYS. CDR3 coding DNA: TGCGCCAGCAGTGAGCCTAGCTGGGGGACAAAGGAGACCCAGTACTCA.

V and J are TRBV12-3 or TRBV12-4 and TRBJ1-5; perhaps TRBD1 as D (5 bases). Deletions cut 3 bases from V and 4 bases from J, with 13 bases between. The CDR3 length is 15 residues. The CDR3 loop is CASSFKVDINQPQHF. In nucleotides, the CDR3 is TGTGCCAGCAGTTTTAAAGTGGACATTAATCAGCCCCAGCATTTT.

In the case of this clonotype: A read error may produce the germline difference seen at one junction end. The chain employs TRBV6-5 and TRBJ1-2; TRBD1 matches 7 bases. The CDR3 sequence is 14 residues long. CDR1 and CDR2 (germline): MNHEY, SVGAGI. In nucleotides, the CDR3 is TGTGCCAGCAGCTCTACACTACAGGGGAGAAGCTACATCTTC. The encoded protein is CASSSTLQGRSYIF.

J is TRBJ2-3 and V is TRBV11-3; no clear D gene. Germline CDR1 and CDR2: SGHNT and YENEEA. The CDR3 loop spans 19 amino acids. Trimming pared 1 base from V and 3 bases from J, leaving 23 bases between. CDR3: CASSLGSPWSPRSTDTQYF. For the CDR3, the DNA is TGTGCCAGCAGCTTAGGTTCTCCATGGTCTCCAAGGTCTACAGATACGCAGTATTTT.

Details on this clonotype: At one of its ends the junction is not consistent with the germline gene, which may arise from a read error. The gene calls are TRBV6-1 and TRBJ1-5; D gene uncertain. The CDR3 totals 15 residues. CDR1 and CDR2 (germline): MNHNS, SASEGT. The CDR3 nucleotides are TGTGCCAGCAGTGAAGCACTTGGTGACAATCAACCCCAGCATTTT. This sequence encodes CASSEALGDNQPQHF.

Concerning this clonotype: The junction departs from germline at one end; a sequencing error may be responsible. The chain has TRBV11-2 and TRBJ2-6; the D gene is possibly TRBD1 (5 bases). This CDR3 region has 14 residues. Looked up from germline, CDR1 is SGHAT and CDR2 is FQNNGV. CDR3 in DNA: TGTGCCGGCAGCCAAACAGCTGGGGCCAACATCCTGACATTC. This encodes CAGSQTAGANILTF.

About this clonotype: Possible read error: a much larger clone is one base away. V is TRBV5-1 and J is TRBJ2-2; D perhaps matches TRBD1 (6 bases). CDR1 is SGHRS and CDR2 is YFSETQ in the germline V gene. The CDR3 consists of 16 residues. The CDR3: CASSSQSGVAAGELFF. CDR3 bases: TGCGCCAGCAGCTCACAATCAGGGGTGGCCGCCGGGGAGCTGTTCTTT.

A word on this clonotype: Germline is not matched at one junction end, which may reflect a read error. The rearrangement joins TRBV5-1 to TRBJ1-1; 11 nucleotides line up with TRBD1. The CDR3 consists of 17 residues. Germline V gene lookup returns CDR1 SGHRS and CDR2 YFSETQ. In DNA form, the CDR3 reads TGCGCCAGCAACTTGGACAGGGGGCGCCGGGCTAACGCTGAAGCTTTCTTT. Protein: CASNLDRGRRANAEAFF.

This clonotype has only a few counts. Germline is not matched at one junction end, which may reflect a read error. This chain connects TRBV6-6 to TRBJ1-3, with a tentative D call TRBD1 (5 bases). The CDR3 length is 16 residues. CDR1 and CDR2 (germline): MNHNY, SVGAGI (reference sequence). The CDR3 sequence is CAISYSGDPSGNTIYF. CDR3 sequence (DNA): TGTGCCATCAGTTATTCCGGGGACCCCTCTGGAAACACCATATATTTT.

A word on this clonotype: Here the CDR3 omits its conserved ending phenylalanine or tryptophan, so a read error is the likely source. The chain couples TRBV4-1 to TRBJ1-1, with D tentatively TRBD1 (5 bases). The germline gives CDR1 MGHRA, CDR2 YSYEKL. V lost 10 bases and J lost 0, with 21 bases in between. The CDR3 length is 16 residues. CDR3 protein: CAIDSRAGTLNTEAFL. CDR3 bases: TGCGCCATCGACTCACGCGCCGGGACCTTGAACACTGAAGCTTTCCTT.

Turning to this clonotype: Being one base from a much bigger clone, this may be a read error. The V call is TRBV5-1, the J call TRBJ2-1, with D unclear. The CDR3 is 14 residues long. The V gene's germline CDR1 is SGHRS and CDR2 YFSETQ. In DNA, the CDR3 is TGCGCCAACAGCCCCGGCGGCCTTAACAATGAGCAGTTCTTC. It specifies CANSPGGLNNEQFF.